This TCR beta chain was sequenced for a study of vaccination and CD4 T cells after COVID-19. Study as a whole: Overlapping spike pools from SARS-CoV-2 and HCoV-NL63, HCoV-OC43 and HCoV-229E served as culture stimuli. Study-wide results and caveats: Within convalescent individuals, 304 out of 307 vaccine-specific clones proved to be spike mono-reactive. Reactive clonotype counts went from median approximately 21 after infection to roughly 40 after vaccination, nonsignificantly.

This CDR3 spans 16 amino acids. With 3 bases removed from V and 8 bases from J, the gap between germline ends came to 22 bases. The germline CDR1 and CDR2 sequences are MNHNS and SASEGT. The Oncomine TCR Beta short-read assay was applied to DNA of cultured CD4+ T cells. TCRdb re-called the PCR reads with MiXCR, one entry per CDR3 protein. Among roughly 20,000 distinct CDR3 sequences listed, 40% to 50% were seen once. Treatment described: approximately 9-day PBMC culture with coronavirus spike peptide pools or control peptides (ViraFEST assay). Under the ViraFEST approach, antigen-specific T cells were expanded with peptide pools and TCRs subsequently sequenced. As concerns this clonotype: Its antigen is not known.

The sequence derives from a human donor who had recovered from COVID-19. The gene calls are TRBV6-1 and TRBJ1-2, with D possibly matching TRBD1 (6 bases). The specimen was CD4+ T cells from blood, cultured in vitro, collected before SARS-CoV-2 vaccination. In DNA, the CDR3 is TGTGCCAGCAGTGAGAGGGGGAACAGTCGGGGGCGCGGCTACACCTTC. As protein: CASSERGNSRGRGYTF.